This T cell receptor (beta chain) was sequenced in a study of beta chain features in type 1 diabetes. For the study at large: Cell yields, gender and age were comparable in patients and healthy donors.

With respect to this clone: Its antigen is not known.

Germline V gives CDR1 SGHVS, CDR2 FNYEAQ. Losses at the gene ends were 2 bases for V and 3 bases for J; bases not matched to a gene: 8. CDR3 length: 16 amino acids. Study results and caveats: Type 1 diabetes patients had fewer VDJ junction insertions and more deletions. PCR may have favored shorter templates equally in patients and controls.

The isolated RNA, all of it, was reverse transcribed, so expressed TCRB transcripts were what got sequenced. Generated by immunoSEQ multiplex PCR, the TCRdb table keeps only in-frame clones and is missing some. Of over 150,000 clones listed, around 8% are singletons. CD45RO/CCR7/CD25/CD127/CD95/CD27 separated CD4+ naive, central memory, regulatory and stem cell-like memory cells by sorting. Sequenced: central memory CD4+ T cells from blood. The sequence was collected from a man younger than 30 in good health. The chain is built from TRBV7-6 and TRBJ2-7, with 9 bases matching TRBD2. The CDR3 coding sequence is TGTGCCAGCAGCTTATTTGGTAGCGGGAGTTTCTACGAGCAGTACTTC. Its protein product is CASSLFGSGSFYEQYF.